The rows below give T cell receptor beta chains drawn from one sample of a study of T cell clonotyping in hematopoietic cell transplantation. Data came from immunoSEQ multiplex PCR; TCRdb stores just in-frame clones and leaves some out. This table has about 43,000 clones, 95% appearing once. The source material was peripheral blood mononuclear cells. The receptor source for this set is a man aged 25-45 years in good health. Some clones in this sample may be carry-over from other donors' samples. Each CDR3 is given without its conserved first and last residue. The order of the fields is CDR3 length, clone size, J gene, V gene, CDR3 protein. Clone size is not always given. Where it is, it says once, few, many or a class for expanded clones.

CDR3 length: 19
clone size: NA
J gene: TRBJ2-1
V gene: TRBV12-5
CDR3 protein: ASGPGLAGGPFSPSYNEQF

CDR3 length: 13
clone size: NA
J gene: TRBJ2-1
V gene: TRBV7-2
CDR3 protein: ASSLKAGSYNEQF

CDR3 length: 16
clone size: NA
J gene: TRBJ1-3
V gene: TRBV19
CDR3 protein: ASRSRDSLSLSGNTIY

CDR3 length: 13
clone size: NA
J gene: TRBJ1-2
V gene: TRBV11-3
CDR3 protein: ASSLTYGQGDGYT

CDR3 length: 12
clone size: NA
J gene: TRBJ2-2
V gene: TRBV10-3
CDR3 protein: AISGTGVPGELF

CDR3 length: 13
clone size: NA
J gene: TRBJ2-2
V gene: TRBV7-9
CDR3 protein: ASSLELLNTGELF

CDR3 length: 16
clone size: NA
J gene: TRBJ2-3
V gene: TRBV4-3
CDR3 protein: ASSQDLSAGGGTDTQY

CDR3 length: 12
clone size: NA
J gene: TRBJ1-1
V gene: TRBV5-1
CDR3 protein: ASSSVSMNTEAF

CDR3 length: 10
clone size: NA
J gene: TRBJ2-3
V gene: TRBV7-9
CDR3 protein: ASTLGEHTQY

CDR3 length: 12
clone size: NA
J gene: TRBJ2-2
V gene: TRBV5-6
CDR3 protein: ASSLRRGAGELF

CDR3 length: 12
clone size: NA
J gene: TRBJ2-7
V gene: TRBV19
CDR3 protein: ASQWGQGSYEQY

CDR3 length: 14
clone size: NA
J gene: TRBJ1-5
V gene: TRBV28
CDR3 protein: ASSLSEPWGDQPQH

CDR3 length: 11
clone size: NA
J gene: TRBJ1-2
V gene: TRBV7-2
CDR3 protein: ASSSNRDASYT

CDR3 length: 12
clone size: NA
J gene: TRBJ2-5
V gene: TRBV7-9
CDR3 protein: ASSFSGGQETQY

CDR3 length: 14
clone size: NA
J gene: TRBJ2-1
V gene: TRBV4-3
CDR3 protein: ASSQDTRVVYNEQF

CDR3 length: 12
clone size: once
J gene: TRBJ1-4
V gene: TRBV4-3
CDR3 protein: ASSPRSRNEKLF

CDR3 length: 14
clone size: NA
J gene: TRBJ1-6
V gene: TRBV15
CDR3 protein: ATSRSGQGSSSPLH

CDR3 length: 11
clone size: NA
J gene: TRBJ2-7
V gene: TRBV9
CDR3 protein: ASSVGDSYEQY

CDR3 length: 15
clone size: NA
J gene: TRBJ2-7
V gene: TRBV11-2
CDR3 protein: ASSLVGPGLAGGEQY

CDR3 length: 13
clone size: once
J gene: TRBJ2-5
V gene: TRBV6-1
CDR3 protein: ASSEAAGSDPHQY

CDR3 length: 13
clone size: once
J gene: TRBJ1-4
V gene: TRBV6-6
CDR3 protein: ASSSAMATNEKLF

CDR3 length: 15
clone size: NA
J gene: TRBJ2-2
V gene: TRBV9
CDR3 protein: ASSPLRGEGNTGELF

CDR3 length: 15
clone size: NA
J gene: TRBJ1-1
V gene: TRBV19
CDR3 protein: ASSIWDRGQLNTEAF

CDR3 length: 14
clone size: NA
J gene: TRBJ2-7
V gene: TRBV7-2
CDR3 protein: ASSPRLRQEADEQY

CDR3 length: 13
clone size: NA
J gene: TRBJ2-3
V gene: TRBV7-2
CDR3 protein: ASSFRTGRRDTQY

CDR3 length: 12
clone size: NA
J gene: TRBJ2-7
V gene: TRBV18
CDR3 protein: ASSPGTEAYEQY

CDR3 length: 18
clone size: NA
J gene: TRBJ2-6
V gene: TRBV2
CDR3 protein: ASRARIKGGLSSGANVLT

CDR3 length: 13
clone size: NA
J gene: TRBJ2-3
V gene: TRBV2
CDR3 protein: ASSPTARGTDTQY

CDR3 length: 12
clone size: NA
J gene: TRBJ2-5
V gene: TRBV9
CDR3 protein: ASSVSGRQETQY

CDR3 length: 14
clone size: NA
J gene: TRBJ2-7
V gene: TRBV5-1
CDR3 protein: ASSPPSRDRAYEQY

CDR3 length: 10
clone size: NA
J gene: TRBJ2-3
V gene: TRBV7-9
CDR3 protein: ASSSGPDTQY

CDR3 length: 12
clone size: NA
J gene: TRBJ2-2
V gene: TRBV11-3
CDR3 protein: ASGRDTNTGELF

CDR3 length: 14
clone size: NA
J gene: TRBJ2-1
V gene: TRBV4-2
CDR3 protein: ASSQGQAGGNNEQF